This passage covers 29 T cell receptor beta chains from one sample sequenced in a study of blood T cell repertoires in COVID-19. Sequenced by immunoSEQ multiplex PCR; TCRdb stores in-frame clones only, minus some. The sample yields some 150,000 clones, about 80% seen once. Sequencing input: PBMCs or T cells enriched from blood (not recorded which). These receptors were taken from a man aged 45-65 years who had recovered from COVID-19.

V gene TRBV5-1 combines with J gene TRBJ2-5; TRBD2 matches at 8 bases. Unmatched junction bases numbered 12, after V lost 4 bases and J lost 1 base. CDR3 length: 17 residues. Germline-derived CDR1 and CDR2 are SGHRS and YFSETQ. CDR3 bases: TGCGCCAGCAGCGGTGGCACACTAGCGGTGCTCCAAGAGACCCAGTACTTC. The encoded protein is CASSGGTLAVLQETQYF.

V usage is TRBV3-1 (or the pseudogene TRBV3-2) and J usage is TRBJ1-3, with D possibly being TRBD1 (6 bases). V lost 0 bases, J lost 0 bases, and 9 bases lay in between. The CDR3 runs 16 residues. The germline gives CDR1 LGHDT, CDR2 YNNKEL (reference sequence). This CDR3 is CASSQDPGASGNTIYF. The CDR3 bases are TGTGCCAGCAGCCAAGACCCAGGGGCCTCTGGAAACACCATATATTTT.

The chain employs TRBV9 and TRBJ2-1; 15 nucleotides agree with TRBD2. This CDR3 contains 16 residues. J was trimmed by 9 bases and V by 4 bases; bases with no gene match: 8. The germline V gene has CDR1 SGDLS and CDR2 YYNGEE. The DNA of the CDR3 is TGTGCCAGCAGCCCAGGACTAGCGGGGGGGCTTAGTGAGCAGTTCTTC. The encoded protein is CASSPGLAGGLSEQFF.

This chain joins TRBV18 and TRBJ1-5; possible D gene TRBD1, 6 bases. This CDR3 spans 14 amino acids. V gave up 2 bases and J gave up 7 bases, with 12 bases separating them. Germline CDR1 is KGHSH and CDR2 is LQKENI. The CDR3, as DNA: TGTGCCAGCTCACCAGAGTCACAGGGCCAGCCCCAGCATTTT. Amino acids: CASSPESQGQPQHF.

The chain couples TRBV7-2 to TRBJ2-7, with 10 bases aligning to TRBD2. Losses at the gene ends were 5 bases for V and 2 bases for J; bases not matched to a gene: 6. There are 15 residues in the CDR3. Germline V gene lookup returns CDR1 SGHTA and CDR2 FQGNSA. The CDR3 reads CASSLGLASPYEQYF. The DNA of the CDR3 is TGTGCCAGCAGCCTGGGACTAGCGTCCCCCTACGAGCAGTACTTC.

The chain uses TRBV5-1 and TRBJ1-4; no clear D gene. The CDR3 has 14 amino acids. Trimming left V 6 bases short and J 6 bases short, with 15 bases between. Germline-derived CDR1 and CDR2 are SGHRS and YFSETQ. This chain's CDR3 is CASTPRGRDEKLFF. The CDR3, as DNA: TGCGCCAGCACTCCCCGAGGCCGGGATGAAAAACTGTTTTTT.

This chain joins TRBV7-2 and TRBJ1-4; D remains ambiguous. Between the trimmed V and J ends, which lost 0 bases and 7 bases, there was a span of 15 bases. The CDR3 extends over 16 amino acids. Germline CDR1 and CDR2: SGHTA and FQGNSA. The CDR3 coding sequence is TGTGCCAGCAGCTTAGCGTTCCTCACGGCAGGTGAAAAACTGTTTTTT. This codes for CASSLAFLTAGEKLFF.

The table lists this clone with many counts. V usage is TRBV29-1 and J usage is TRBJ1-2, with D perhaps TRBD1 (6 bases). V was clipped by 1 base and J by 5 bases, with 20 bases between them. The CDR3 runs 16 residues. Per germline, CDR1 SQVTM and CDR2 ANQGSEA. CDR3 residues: CSVEGAGALQIYGYTF. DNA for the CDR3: TGCAGCGTTGAAGGGGCAGGGGCGCTCCAGATTTATGGCTACACCTTC.

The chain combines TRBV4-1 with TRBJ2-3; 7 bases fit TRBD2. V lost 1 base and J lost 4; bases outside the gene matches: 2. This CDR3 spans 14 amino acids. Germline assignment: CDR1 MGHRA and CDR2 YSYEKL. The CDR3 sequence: CASSQVAGADTQYF. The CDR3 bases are TGCGCCAGCAGCCAAGTTGCGGGGGCAGATACGCAGTATTTT.

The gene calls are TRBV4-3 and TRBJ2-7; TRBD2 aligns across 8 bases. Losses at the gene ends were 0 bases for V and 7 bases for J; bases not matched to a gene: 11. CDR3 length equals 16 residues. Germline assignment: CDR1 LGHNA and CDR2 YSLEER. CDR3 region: CASSQETSGGSLEQYF. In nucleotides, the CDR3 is TGCGCCAGCAGCCAAGAGACCAGCGGGGGTAGTTTGGAGCAGTACTTC.

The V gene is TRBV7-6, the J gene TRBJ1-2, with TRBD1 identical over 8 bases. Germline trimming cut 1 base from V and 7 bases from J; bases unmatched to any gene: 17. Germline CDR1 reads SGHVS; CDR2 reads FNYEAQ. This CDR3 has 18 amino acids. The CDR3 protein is CASSLGWLESGGACGYTF. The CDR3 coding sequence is TGTGCCAGCAGCTTAGGGTGGTTGGAGTCAGGGGGCGCGTGTGGCTACACCTTC.

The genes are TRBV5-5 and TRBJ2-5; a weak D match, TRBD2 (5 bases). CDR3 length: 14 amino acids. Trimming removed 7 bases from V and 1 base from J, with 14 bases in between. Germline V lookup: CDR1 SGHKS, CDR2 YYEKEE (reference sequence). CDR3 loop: CASPLVAGQETQYF. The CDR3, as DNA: TGTGCCAGCCCCTTGGTGGCGGGCCAAGAGACCCAGTACTTC.

CDR3 amino acids: CASSGGEQFF. The CDR3 DNA is TGTGCCAGCAGCGGCGGTGAGCAGTTCTTC. The V and J genes are TRBV5-6 and TRBJ2-1; D is ambiguous. V was pared by 4 bases and J by 9 bases, with 5 bases between. There are 10 residues in the CDR3. The germline gives CDR1 SGHDT, CDR2 YYEEEE.

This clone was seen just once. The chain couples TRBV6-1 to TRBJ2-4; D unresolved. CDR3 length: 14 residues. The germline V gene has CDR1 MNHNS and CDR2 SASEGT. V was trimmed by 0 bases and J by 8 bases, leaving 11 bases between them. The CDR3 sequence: CASSEAGQSDIQYF. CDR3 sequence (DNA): TGTGCCAGCAGTGAAGCGGGTCAAAGCGACATTCAGTACTTC.

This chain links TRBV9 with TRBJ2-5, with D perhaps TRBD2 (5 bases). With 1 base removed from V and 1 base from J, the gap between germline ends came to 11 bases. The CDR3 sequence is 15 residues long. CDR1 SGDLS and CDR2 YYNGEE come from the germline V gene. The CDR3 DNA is TGTGCCAGCAGCGTAATGAGTAGCGTCCAAGAGACCCAGTACTTC. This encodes CASSVMSSVQETQYF.

The CDR3 protein is CASSQGGHGELFF. As DNA, the CDR3 is TGTGCCAGCAGCCAGGGGGGCCACGGGGAGCTGTTTTTT. This rearrangement joins TRBV7-9 to TRBJ2-2; D is perhaps TRBD1 (7 bases). Looked up from germline, CDR1 is SEHNR and CDR2 is FQNEAQ (reference sequence). Trimming pared 5 bases from V and 7 bases from J, leaving 11 bases between. The CDR3 covers 13 residues. Supplemented by reference TRBV7-9 and TRBJ2-2, the full variable domain reads DTGVSQNPRHKITKRGQNVTFRCDPISEHNRLYWYRQTLGQGPEFLTYFQNEAQLEKSRLLSDRFSAERPKGSFSTLEIQRTEQGDSAMYLCASSQGGHGELFFGEGSRLTVL.

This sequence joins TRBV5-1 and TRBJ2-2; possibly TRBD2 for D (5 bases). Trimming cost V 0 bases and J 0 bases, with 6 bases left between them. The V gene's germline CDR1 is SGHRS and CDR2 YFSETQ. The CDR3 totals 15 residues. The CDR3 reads CASSLETTNTGELFF. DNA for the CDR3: TGCGCCAGCAGCTTGGAGACTACGAACACCGGGGAGCTGTTTTTT.

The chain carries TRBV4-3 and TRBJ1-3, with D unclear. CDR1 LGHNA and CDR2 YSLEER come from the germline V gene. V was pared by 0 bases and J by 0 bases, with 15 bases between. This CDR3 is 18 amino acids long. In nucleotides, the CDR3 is TGCGCCAGCAGCCAAGAATCTGGTGGCCGAAGCTCTGGAAACACCATATATTTT. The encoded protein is CASSQESGGRSSGNTIYF.

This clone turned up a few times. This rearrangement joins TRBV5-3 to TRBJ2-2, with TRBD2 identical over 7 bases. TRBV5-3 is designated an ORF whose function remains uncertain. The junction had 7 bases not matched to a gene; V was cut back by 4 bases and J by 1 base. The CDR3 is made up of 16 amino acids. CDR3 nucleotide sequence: TGTGCCAGAAGCCCCCTAGCGGCAGAGAACACCGGGGAGCTGTTTTTT. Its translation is CARSPLAAENTGELFF.

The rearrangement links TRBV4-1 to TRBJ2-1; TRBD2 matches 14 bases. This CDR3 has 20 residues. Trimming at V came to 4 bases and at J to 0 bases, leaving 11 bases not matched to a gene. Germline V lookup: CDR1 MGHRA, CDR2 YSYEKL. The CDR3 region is CASSLYLGLAGAISYNEQFF. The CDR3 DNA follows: TGCGCCAGCAGCCTATACTTGGGACTAGCGGGGGCCATCTCCTACAATGAGCAGTTCTTC.

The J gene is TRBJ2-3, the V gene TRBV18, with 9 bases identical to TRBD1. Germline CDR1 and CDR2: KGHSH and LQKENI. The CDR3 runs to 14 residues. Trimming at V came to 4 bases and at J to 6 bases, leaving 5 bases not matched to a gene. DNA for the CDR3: TGTGCCAGCTCACTCGGGACAGGGTACGATACGCAGTATTTT. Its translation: CASSLGTGYDTQYF.

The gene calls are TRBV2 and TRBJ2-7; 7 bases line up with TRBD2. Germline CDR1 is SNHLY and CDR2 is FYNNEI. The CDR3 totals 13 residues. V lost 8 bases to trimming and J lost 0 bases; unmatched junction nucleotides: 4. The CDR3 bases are TGTGCCAGCCACCGCGGGGGCTCCTACGAGCAGTACTTC. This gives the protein CASHRGGSYEQYF.

CDR3 DNA: TGTGCCAGCAGCGTAGCTGGGCAGGGGTATTCACCCCTCCACTTT. Translation gives CASSVAGQGYSPLHF. This rearrangement joins TRBV9 to TRBJ1-6, with a tentative D call TRBD1 (6 bases). CDR1 is SGDLS, CDR2 YYNGEE, per germline. The germline V and J ends were trimmed by 0 bases and 8 bases, with 12 bases remaining between them. This CDR3 comprises 15 residues. Full variable domain (outside the CDR3, taken from reference TRBV9 and TRBJ1-6): DSGVTQTPKHLITATGQRVTLRCSPRSGDLSVYWYQQSLDQGLQFLIQYYNGEERAKGNILERFSAQQFPDLHSELNLSSLELGDSALYFCASSVAGQGYSPLHFGNGTRLTVT.

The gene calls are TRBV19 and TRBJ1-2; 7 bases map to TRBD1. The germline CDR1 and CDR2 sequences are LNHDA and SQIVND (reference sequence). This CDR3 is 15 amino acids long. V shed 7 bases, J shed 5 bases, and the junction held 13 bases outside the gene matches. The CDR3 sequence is CASTTTGAALYGYTF. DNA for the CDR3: TGTGCCAGTACTACAACAGGGGCGGCCCTTTATGGCTACACCTTC.

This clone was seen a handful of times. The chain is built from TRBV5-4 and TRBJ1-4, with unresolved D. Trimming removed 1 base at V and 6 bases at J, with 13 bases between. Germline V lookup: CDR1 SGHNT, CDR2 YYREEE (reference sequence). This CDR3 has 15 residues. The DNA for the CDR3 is TGTGCCAGCAGCTTGAACCGAGCTCTCGATGAAAAACTGTTTTTT. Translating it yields CASSLNRALDEKLFF.

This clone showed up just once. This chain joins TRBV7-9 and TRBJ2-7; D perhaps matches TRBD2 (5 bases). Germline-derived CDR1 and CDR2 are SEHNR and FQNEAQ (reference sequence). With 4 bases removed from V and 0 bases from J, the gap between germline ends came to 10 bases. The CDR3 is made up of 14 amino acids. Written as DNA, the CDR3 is TGTGCCAGCAGCTATTCCGGGGACTCCTACGAGCAGTACTTC. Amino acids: CASSYSGDSYEQYF.

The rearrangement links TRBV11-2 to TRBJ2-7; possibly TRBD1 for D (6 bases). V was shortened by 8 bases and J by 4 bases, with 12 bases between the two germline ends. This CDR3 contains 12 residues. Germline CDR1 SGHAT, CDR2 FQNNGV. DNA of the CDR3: TGTGCCAGCGGACAACAGGGATACGAGCAGTACTTC. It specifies CASGQQGYEQYF.

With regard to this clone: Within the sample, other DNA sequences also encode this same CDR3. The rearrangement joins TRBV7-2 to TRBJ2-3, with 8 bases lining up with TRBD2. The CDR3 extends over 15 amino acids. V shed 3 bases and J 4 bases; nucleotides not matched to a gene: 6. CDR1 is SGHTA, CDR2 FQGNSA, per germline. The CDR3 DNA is TGTGCCAGCAGCTTGTCCGGGGGGGCAGCAGATACGCAGTATTTT. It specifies CASSLSGGAADTQYF.

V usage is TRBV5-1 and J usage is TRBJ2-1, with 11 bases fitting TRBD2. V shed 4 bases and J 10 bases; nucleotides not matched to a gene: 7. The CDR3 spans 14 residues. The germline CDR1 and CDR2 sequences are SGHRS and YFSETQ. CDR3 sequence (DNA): TGCGCCAGCAGCCTCCCTTGGACTAGCGGGGAGCAGTTCTTC. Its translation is CASSLPWTSGEQFF.